This T cell receptor (beta chain) stems from a study of blood T cell repertoires in COVID-19. The protocol was immunoSEQ multiplex PCR, while the TCRdb copy is restricted to in-frame clones and leaves out a portion. The sample contains hundreds of thousands of clones, roughly nine tenths of which appear only once. The sample comprised peripheral blood. The origin of this receptor is a middle-aged man with acute or convalescent COVID-19.

CDR3 region: CASSFWTSGNTGELFF. The DNA of the CDR3 is TGCGCCAGCAGTTTCTGGACTAGCGGGAACACCGGGGAGCTGTTTTTT. This chain links TRBV5-1 with TRBJ2-2; the match to TRBD2 covers 10 bases. Trimming at V came to 5 bases and at J to 1 base, leaving 5 bases not matched to a gene. The CDR3 consists of 16 residues. Per the germline V gene, CDR1 is SGHRS and CDR2 is YFSETQ. The full variable domain, its missing parts supplied by reference TRBV5-1 and TRBJ2-2, is KAGVTQTPRYLIKTRGQQVTLSCSPISGHRSVSWYQQTPGQGLQFLFEYFSETQRNKGNFPGRFSGRQFSNSRSEMNVSTLELGDSALYLCASSFWTSGNTGELFFGEGSRLTVL.